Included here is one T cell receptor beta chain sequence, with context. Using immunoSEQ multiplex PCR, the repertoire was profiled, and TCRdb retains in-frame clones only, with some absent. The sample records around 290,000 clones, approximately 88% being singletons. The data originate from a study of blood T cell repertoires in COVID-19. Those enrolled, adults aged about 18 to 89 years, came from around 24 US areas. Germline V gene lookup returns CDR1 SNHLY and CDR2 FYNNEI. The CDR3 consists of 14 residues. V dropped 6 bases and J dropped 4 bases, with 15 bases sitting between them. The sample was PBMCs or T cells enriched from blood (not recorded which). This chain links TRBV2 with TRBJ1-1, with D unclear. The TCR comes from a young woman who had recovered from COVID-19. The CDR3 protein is CASSFLRGSTEAFF. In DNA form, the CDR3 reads TGTGCCAGCAGCTTCCTCCGAGGGAGCACTGAAGCTTTCTTT.